This T cell receptor beta chain was sequenced during a study of blood T cell repertoires in COVID-19. In the study overall: Researchers got acute and convalescent COVID-19 samples from the United States, Italy and Spain. Sources were T cells, B-cell-depleted T cells, or PBMCs; the material itself was cDNA or gDNA.

V lost 2 bases and J lost 5, with 16 bases in between. There are 16 residues in the CDR3. Germline-derived CDR1 and CDR2 are LGHDT and YNNKEL (reference sequence). Original processing notes: Estimation of nucleated cell counts was performed using reference gene primer amplification. Profiling relied on immunoSEQ multiplex PCR, and the TCRdb table lists in-frame clones only, not all of them. The V and J calls and clone size were taken over from that table, and D and trimming were inferred from the DNA. The sample shows 300,000 or so clones, roughly 92% of them seen only once. One Seattle source followed patients from active infection through their disease course.

Sequenced: peripheral blood. The chain is built from TRBV3-1 (or the pseudogene TRBV3-2) and TRBJ2-1, with D perhaps TRBD2 (5 bases). The receptor comes from a woman aged 25-40 years with COVID-19, enrolled during active disease. The CDR3 DNA reads as TGTGCCAGCAGCCAACCGGGGTTATGGGTTAACAATGAGCAGTTCTTC. As protein: CASSQPGLWVNNEQFF.